The sequence of this TCR beta chain was determined in a study of vaccination and CD4 T cells after COVID-19. Whole-study findings and limits: With convalescent patients, a median approximately 90% of reactive clones emerged solely after vaccination.

Treatment given: roughly 10-day PBMC culture with coronavirus spike peptide pools or control peptides (ViraFEST assay). J gave up 6 bases and V 0 bases, and 3 bases lay outside the gene matches. Germline V gene lookup returns CDR1 GTSNPN and CDR2 SVGIG (reference sequence). This CDR3 is 14 amino acids long. A word on this clonotype: No antigen is known for it.

Sequencing of DNA taken from cultured CD4+ T cells relied on the Oncomine TCR Beta short-read assay. TCRdb itself ran the PCR reads through MiXCR, one entry per CDR3 protein. The sample includes fewer than 20,000 distinct CDR3 sequences, around half of them seen just once. The receptor was isolated from a human donor who had recovered from COVID-19. Sequenced material: CD4+ T cells from blood, cultured in vitro. The rearrangement links TRBV30 to TRBJ2-2; TRBD2 matches at 8 bases. CDR3 in DNA: TGTGCCTGGAGTGTTTTGCGGGAGGCCGGGGAGCTGTTTTTT. It yields the protein CAWSVLREAGELFF.